This T cell receptor (beta chain) was obtained from a study of T cells in Graves' hyperthyroidism and ophthalmopathy. For the study at large: Sampling of peripheral blood happened at initial diagnosis, prior to any treatment.

Each person with ophthalmopathy scored at least 3 on the Clinical Activity Score, reached NOSPECS grade 4 or higher, and had been ill under 3 months. PBMCs were derived from 7.5 to 10 ml fresh peripheral blood. The TCR beta CDR3 regions underwent amplification using RNA transcripts as the source. The study used the HTBI primer set for a first-round RT-PCR of the TCR CDR3. TCRdb independently ran MiXCR on the multiplex PCR reads; one entry per CDR3 protein. Altogether about 410,000 distinct CDR3 sequences are present, under 15% being singletons, with the ten largest covering less than 15%. Notes on this clonotype: One end of the junction varies from germline; a read error may be responsible.

Germline assignment: CDR1 SGHNT and CDR2 YENEEA. The CDR3 has 15 amino acids. This sequence originates from a man between 18 and 29 years old with Graves' ophthalmopathy. The V and J genes are TRBV11-3 and TRBJ1-2; D not resolved. Sample: blood. This CDR3 reads CDSSPRGPPSYGYTF. In DNA, the CDR3 is TGTGACAGCAGCCCAAGAGGGCCTCCGTCGTATGGCTACACCTTC.